This T cell receptor beta chain was profiled in a study of CD4 T cells in relation to SARS-CoV-2 and coronaviruses. Before the COVID-19 pandemic, during about 2010-2018, CD4+ T cells were taken from unexposed donors. After nine to ten days of culture, CD4+ T cells were isolated. About this clone: Antigen: not known.

The assay was immunoSEQ multiplex PCR, and TCRdb's table has in-frame clones only and misses some. The sample has tens of thousands of clones, about two thirds seen once; the top ten hold roughly an eighth. V dropped 3 bases and J dropped 0 bases, with 9 bases sitting between them. Germline V gives CDR1 MNHEY, CDR2 SVGEGT. The CDR3 is 15 residues long. The chain is built from TRBV6-2 or TRBV6-3 and TRBJ2-1; D not certain. This clonotype originated in a human donor in good health. Sequencing was carried out using CD4+ T cells from PBMCs, cultured in vitro. CDR3 sequence reads: CASSYSDPSYNEQFF. The CDR3 nucleotides read TGTGCCAGCAGTTATTCGGACCCCTCCTACAATGAGCAGTTCTTC.